A single sample is the source of the 29 T cell receptor beta chains below, sequenced in a study of blood T cell repertoires in COVID-19. Method: immunoSEQ multiplex PCR; TCRdb's copy keeps in-frame clones and lacks some. The data show 110,000 to 150,000 clones, more than 75% seen once. The sample comprised peripheral blood. The receptors originated from a woman aged 80 or over with acute or convalescent COVID-19.

This chain joins TRBV7-3 and TRBJ1-4, with TRBD1 matching 10 bases. Germline CDR1 is SGHTA and CDR2 is FQGTGA. Unmatched junction bases numbered 23, after V lost 3 bases and J lost 10 bases. There are 20 residues in the CDR3. CDR3 sequence (DNA): TGTGCCAGCAGCTTCGATCGTGTAAAGCAGGGCAGGGACAGGGGTGTAAAACTGTTTTTT. Amino acid sequence: CASSFDRVKQGRDRGVKLFF.

In this sample, this clone turned up once. This sequence joins TRBV5-8 and TRBJ2-1, with a weak D call TRBD2 (6 bases). Trimming removed 0 bases from V and 8 bases from J, with 9 bases in between. The V gene's germline CDR1 is SGHTS and CDR2 YDEGEE. The CDR3 spans 13 residues. In nucleotides, the CDR3 is TGTGCCAGCAGCTTGGTAGCGGCCTATGAGCAGTTCTTC. Its protein product is CASSLVAAYEQFF.

The chain has TRBV15 and TRBJ2-1; D not certain. The length of the CDR3 is 13 residues. V shed 0 bases and J shed 10 bases, with 10 bases lying between them. Per germline, CDR1 LNHNV and CDR2 YYDKDF (reference sequence). CDR3 in DNA: TGTGCCACCAGCAGAGATTCTGGAGAGGAGCAGTTCTTC. It codes for CATSRDSGEEQFF. Filled out from reference TRBV15 and TRBJ2-1, the complete variable domain reads DAMVIQNPRYQVTQFGKPVTLSCSQTLNHNVMYWYQQKSSQAPKLLFHYYDKDFNNEADTPDNFQSRRPNTSFCFLDIRSPGLGDTAMYLCATSRDSGEEQFFGPGTRLTVL.

The CDR3 DNA reads TGTGCCAGCAGCCGGGGGGGGAACACTGAAGCTTTCTTT. Amino acid sequence: CASSRGGNTEAFF. J is TRBJ1-1 and V is TRBV6-5; a weak D match, TRBD1 (5 bases). The CDR3 totals 13 residues. Trimming shortened V by 6 bases and J by 1 base, and 9 bases separated the two germline ends. Germline V gene data show CDR1 as MNHEY and CDR2 as SVGAGI.

This chain uses TRBV3-1 (or the pseudogene TRBV3-2) with TRBJ2-7, with D possibly matching TRBD2 (6 bases). CDR1 is LGHDT and CDR2 is YNNKEL in the germline V gene (reference sequence). The ends were cut back, 6 bases at V and 0 bases at J, with 15 bases in the middle. The CDR3 covers 15 residues. The CDR3 DNA sequence: TGTGCCAGCAGTGAAGGACTACTAAGCTCCTACGAGCAGTACTTC. Translation: CASSEGLLSSYEQYF.

A few counts support this clone. The chain has TRBV5-1 and TRBJ1-4; D possibly corresponds to TRBD1 (6 bases). This CDR3 has 14 residues. V dropped 4 bases and J dropped 6 bases, with 13 bases sitting between them. Germline CDR1 and CDR2: SGHRS and YFSETQ. The CDR3 region has the DNA TGCGCCAGCAGCCCCGGGACACAACATGAAAAACTGTTTTTT. Translating gives CASSPGTQHEKLFF.

The V and J genes are TRBV15 and TRBJ1-3; perhaps TRBD1 as D (6 bases). Trimming left V 0 bases short and J 4 bases short, with 16 bases between. The germline CDR1 and CDR2 sequences are LNHNV and YYDKDF (reference sequence). The CDR3 is 17 amino acids. The CDR3 loop reads CATSRDRKGGSGNTIYF. CDR3 nucleotides: TGTGCCACCAGCAGAGACCGGAAAGGGGGAAGCGGAAACACCATATATTTT.

In DNA form, the CDR3 reads TGTGCCAGCAGCCCATCGACAGATTCACCCCTCCACTTT. It specifies CASSPSTDSPLHF. This chain uses TRBV6-5 with TRBJ1-6; the D gene is possibly TRBD1 (5 bases). Trimming shortened V by 6 bases and J by 8 bases, and 11 bases separated the two germline ends. Germline V gene data show CDR1 as MNHEY and CDR2 as SVGAGI. CDR3 length: 13 residues.

A remark on this clone: Since a far larger clone is one base different, this is likely a read error. V usage is TRBV5-1 and J usage is TRBJ2-1, with D possibly matching TRBD2 (6 bases). The CDR3 sequence is 16 residues long. Per the germline V gene, CDR1 is SGHRS and CDR2 is YFSETQ. V lost 7 bases to trimming and J lost 0 bases, with 17 bases between them. CDR3 coding DNA: TGCGCCAGCTGCGCTGGGTGGAGGGGCTCCTACAATGAGCAGTTCTTC. It is translated as CASCAGWRGSYNEQFF.

The chain is built from TRBV19 and TRBJ1-2, with D perhaps matching TRBD1 (5 bases). V lost 9 bases and J lost 7, with 24 bases in between. CDR1 and CDR2 (germline): LNHDA, SQIVND (reference sequence). This CDR3 is 15 amino acids long. CDR3 coding DNA: TGTGCCAGACAGACCGACAGCCTCTTAACTGGTGGCTACACCTTC. It is translated as CARQTDSLLTGGYTF.

The CDR3 sequence is CASRPQGLRNSPLHF. CDR3 nucleotide sequence: TGCGCCAGCAGACCTCAGGGGCTCCGAAATTCACCCCTCCACTTT. The gene calls are TRBV23-1 and TRBJ1-6; D possibly corresponds to TRBD1 (6 bases). TRBV23-1 belongs to the ORF category, with a function that is uncertain. The CDR3 covers 15 residues. Trimming took off 6 bases at V and 7 bases at J, with 16 bases between the two ends.

This rearrangement joins TRBV7-9 to TRBJ2-2; TRBD2 might be the D (6 bases). The V gene lost 0 bases and the J gene lost 7 bases, with 6 bases spanning the gap. Per germline, CDR1 SEHNR and CDR2 FQNEAQ (reference sequence). The CDR3 consists of 13 residues. CDR3 nucleotide sequence: TGTGCCAGCAGCTTAGCGCGGGGCGGGGAGCTGTTTTTT. Translating it yields CASSLARGGELFF.

This chain uses TRBV5-6 with TRBJ1-5; D is possibly TRBD1 (6 bases). The germline V gene encodes CDR1 SGHDT and CDR2 YYEEEE. The CDR3 spans 15 residues. V was trimmed by 4 bases and J by 2 bases, leaving 13 bases between them. DNA for the CDR3: TGTGCCAGCAGCCCCAGGGGTGGGGGCAATCAGCCCCAGCATTTT. Its protein product is CASSPRGGGNQPQHF.

This chain uses TRBV5-4 with TRBJ1-1; D not certain. V lost 2 bases to trimming and J lost 1 base, with 3 bases between them. The CDR3 covers 12 residues. Germline CDR1 reads SGHNT; CDR2 reads YYREEE (reference sequence). Here the CDR3 reads CASSFRNTEAFF. For the CDR3, the DNA is TGTGCCAGCAGCTTCAGGAACACTGAAGCTTTCTTT. Full variable domain (rest looked up from reference TRBV5-4 and TRBJ1-1): ETGVTQSPTHLIKTRGQQVTLRCSSQSGHNTVSWYQQALGQGPQFIFQYYREEENGRGNFPPRFSGLQFPNYSSELNVNALELDDSALYLCASSFRNTEAFFGQGTRLTVV.

The rearrangement links TRBV24-1 to TRBJ2-7, with 11 nucleotides matching TRBD1. The CDR3 consists of 16 residues. J gave up 2 bases and V 3 bases, and 5 bases lay outside the gene matches. Germline values: CDR1 KGHDR, CDR2 SFDVKD. The CDR3 loop reads CATSDQPGQGAYEQYF. The CDR3 bases are TGTGCCACCAGTGATCAACCGGGACAGGGGGCCTACGAGCAGTACTTC.

The chain links TRBV5-1 to TRBJ1-4; TRBD1 matches at 7 bases. The CDR3 loop spans 15 amino acids. The V segment lost 0 bases and the J segment 7 bases; nucleotides outside the gene matches: 6. Germline V lookup: CDR1 SGHRS, CDR2 YFSETQ. CDR3 amino acids: CASSLGGGGSEKLFF. The CDR3 coding sequence is TGCGCCAGCAGCTTGGGTGGAGGGGGCTCTGAAAAACTGTTTTTT. The variable domain in full, with the rest retrieved from reference TRBV5-1 and TRBJ1-4, is KAGVTQTPRYLIKTRGQQVTLSCSPISGHRSVSWYQQTPGQGLQFLFEYFSETQRNKGNFPGRFSGRQFSNSRSEMNVSTLELGDSALYLCASSLGGGGSEKLFFGSGTQLSVL.

This clone was detected once. This rearrangement joins TRBV7-9 to TRBJ1-3; a weak D match, TRBD1 (6 bases). Between the trimmed V and J ends, which lost 5 bases and 0 bases, there was a span of 8 bases. Per the germline V gene, CDR1 is SEHNR and CDR2 is FQNEAQ (reference sequence). This CDR3 is built from 14 residues. The CDR3 sequence is CASSQGHSGNTIYF. CDR3 bases: TGTGCCAGCAGCCAGGGGCACTCTGGAAACACCATATATTTT.

The V and J genes are TRBV5-1 and TRBJ2-5; 7 bases match TRBD2. CDR3 size: 14 residues. Looked up from germline, CDR1 is SGHRS and CDR2 is YFSETQ. The J segment lost 3 bases and the V segment lost 4 bases, leaving 6 bases of the junction unmatched. The CDR3 DNA is TGCGCCAGCAGCACCTCCGGGAGGAAAGAGACCCAGTACTTC. This gives the protein CASSTSGRKETQYF.

The chain uses TRBV29-1 and TRBJ2-1; tentatively, D is TRBD1 (5 bases). The CDR3 spans 14 residues. Per germline, CDR1 SQVTM and CDR2 ANQGSEA. The V gene lost 5 bases and the J gene lost 4 bases, with 15 bases spanning the gap. This chain's CDR3 is CSVKGIQVYNEQFF. CDR3 DNA: TGCAGCGTTAAGGGGATCCAGGTTTACAATGAGCAGTTCTTC.

The chain uses TRBV2 and TRBJ2-7, with 7 bases fitting TRBD1. Germline lookup yields CDR1 SNHLY and CDR2 FYNNEI. The CDR3 covers 14 residues. Trimming cost V 6 bases and J 11 bases; bases outside gene matches: 16. The CDR3 nucleotides read TGTGCCAGCAGGGGATATCGACAGGGTCGAGTGAAGTACTTC. Amino acids: CASRGYRQGRVKYF. The whole variable domain, remainder taken from reference TRBV2 and TRBJ2-7, is EPEVTQTPSHQVTQMGQEVILRCVPISNHLYFYWYRQILGQKVEFLVSFYNNEISEKSEIFDDQFSVERPDGSNFTLKIRSTKLEDSAMYFCASRGYRQGRVKYFGPGTRLTVT.

The gene calls are TRBV2 and TRBJ1-2, with 7 positions matching TRBD1. Germline lookup yields CDR1 SNHLY and CDR2 FYNNEI. With V trimmed by 9 bases and J by 8 bases, 12 bases remained unmatched. This CDR3 region has 13 residues. As DNA, the CDR3 is TGTGCCAGTGATCGGAGGGGGCAAGGGGGCTACACCTTC. Protein product: CASDRRGQGGYTF.

The chain has TRBV9 and TRBJ2-1; D gene uncertain. The CDR3 sequence is 16 residues long. The germline V and J ends were trimmed by 4 bases and 0 bases, with 14 bases remaining between them. Germline CDR1 and CDR2: SGDLS and YYNGEE. The CDR3 coding sequence is TGTGCCAGCAGCCCAGCCTCGTGGAGCTCCTACAATGAGCAGTTCTTC. Its translation is CASSPASWSSYNEQFF.

This chain connects TRBV29-1 to TRBJ2-3; D might be TRBD2 (5 bases). V was trimmed by 3 bases and J by 2 bases, leaving 12 bases between them. The germline gives CDR1 SQVTM, CDR2 ANQGSEA. The CDR3 runs 14 residues. The CDR3 protein is CSVDGRGTTDTQYF. The CDR3 DNA reads TGCAGCGTTGATGGCCGGGGAACCACAGATACGCAGTATTTT.

This clone showed up just a few times. The rearrangement uses TRBV18 and TRBJ2-1; 12 bases match TRBD1. This CDR3 is built from 15 residues. Trimming at V came to 4 bases and at J to 9 bases, leaving 7 bases not matched to a gene. CDR1 is KGHSH and CDR2 is LQKENI in the germline V gene. This CDR3 reads CASSRTGTGGSEQFF. In DNA form, the CDR3 reads TGTGCCAGCTCACGCACCGGGACAGGGGGCTCTGAGCAGTTCTTC.

This clone was seen a handful of times. CDR3 nucleotides: TGTGCCAGCAGTTACTCTGGGACAGGGTCCTACAATGAGCAGTTCTTC. Its translation: CASSYSGTGSYNEQFF. The chain has TRBV6-5 and TRBJ2-1, with 9 bases fitting TRBD1. The V segment lost 0 bases and the J segment 1 base; nucleotides outside the gene matches: 1. The CDR3 has 16 residues. Germline lookup yields CDR1 MNHEY and CDR2 SVGAGI.

V usage is TRBV27 and J usage is TRBJ1-2; TRBD1 matches 9 bases. The germline V gene has CDR1 MNHEY and CDR2 SMNVEV (reference sequence). The CDR3 consists of 14 residues. The V segment lost 0 bases and the J segment 8 bases; nucleotides outside the gene matches: 4. CDR3 sequence reads: CASSLSWTGEGYTF. CDR3 DNA sequence: TGTGCCAGCAGTTTATCCTGGACAGGGGAAGGCTACACCTTC.

CDR3 nucleotide sequence: TGTGCCATCAGTGAGTCGTCAGGGGGCAACACCGGGGAGCTGTTTTTT. This sequence encodes CAISESSGGNTGELFF. The gene calls are TRBV10-3 and TRBJ2-2; 8 bases are shared with TRBD1. With V trimmed by 0 bases and J by 2 bases, 2 bases remained unmatched. Per germline, CDR1 ENHRY and CDR2 SYGVKD. The CDR3 extends over 16 amino acids.

The chain employs TRBV29-1 and TRBJ1-2; 7 bases align to TRBD1. J gave up 4 bases and V 6 bases, and 5 bases lay outside the gene matches. The CDR3 sequence is 12 residues long. Germline CDR1 and CDR2: SQVTM and ANQGSEA. The CDR3 nucleotides are TGCAGCGTCGGGGGACAGAGCTATGGCTACACCTTC. This sequence encodes CSVGGQSYGYTF.

The chain employs TRBV10-1 and TRBJ2-2, with D possibly being TRBD1 (6 bases). Trimming cost V 6 bases and J 5 bases, with 13 bases left between them. Per the germline V gene, CDR1 is WNHNN and CDR2 is SYGVQD (reference sequence). The CDR3 has 14 residues. CDR3: CASRQIRGTGELFF. In DNA form, the CDR3 reads TGCGCCAGCAGACAGATCAGGGGAACCGGGGAGCTGTTTTTT.